These T cell receptor beta chains were read from a single sample in a study of early T cells in non-severe SARS-CoV-2 infection. One entry per CDR3 protein, called by TCRdb with MiXCR from the 5' RACE reads. The data contain tens of thousands of distinct CDR3 sequences, approximately 6.7% of them singletons. Sequencing was performed on whole blood. The receptor set was obtained from an adult who was a healthcare worker with PCR-confirmed SARS-CoV-2 infection or an uninfected control (not recorded which). Both conserved end residues are part of each CDR3. Each record gives: D gene, clone size, V gene, J gene, CDR3 DNA, CDR3 protein. The D gene is left open where the match is weak. Clone size is given for some rows only: seen once, a few or many times, or a class if the clone is expanded.

D gene: -; clone size: many; V gene: TRBV2; J gene: TRBJ1-1; CDR3 DNA: TGTGCCAGCAGCCTAAGGCAGATCGCTGAAGCTTTCTTT; CDR3 protein: CASSLRQIAEAFF
D gene: -; clone size: many; V gene: TRBV6-6; J gene: TRBJ1-6; CDR3 DNA: TGTGCCAGCAGTTACGTCGTTGGACGGAATAATTCACCCCTCCACTTT; CDR3 protein: CASSYVVGRNNSPLHF
D gene: -; clone size: many; V gene: TRBV11-3; J gene: TRBJ2-5; CDR3 DNA: TGTGCCAGCAGCTTATCTGGGGCCCGGAGGAAGGAGACCCAGTACTTC; CDR3 protein: CASSLSGARRKETQYF
D gene: TRBD1; clone size: -; V gene: TRBV3-1; J gene: TRBJ1-1; CDR3 DNA: TGTGCCAGCAGCCCTCCACGGACGACAGGGGGCGATGTGAACACTGAAGCTTTCTTT; CDR3 protein: CASSPPRTTGGDVNTEAFF
D gene: -; clone size: -; V gene: TRBV19; J gene: TRBJ1-6; CDR3 DNA: TGTGCCAGCACCCCGGGGAATAATTCACCCCTCCACTTT; CDR3 protein: CASTPGNNSPLHF
D gene: TRBD1; clone size: -; V gene: TRBV7-9; J gene: TRBJ2-5; CDR3 DNA: TGTGCCAGCAGCTTCTCAAACAGGGGGCAAGAGACCCAGTACTTC; CDR3 protein: CASSFSNRGQETQYF
D gene: TRBD1; clone size: many; V gene: TRBV12-3/TRBV12-4; J gene: TRBJ1-2; CDR3 DNA: TGTGCCAGCAGCCCGACAGGGGTTAAAGGCTACACCTTC; CDR3 protein: CASSPTGVKGYTF
D gene: -; clone size: many; V gene: TRBV3-1; J gene: TRBJ2-3; CDR3 DNA: TGTGCCAGCAGCCGGAATGGACCCAGGGGTACAGATACGCAGTATTTT; CDR3 protein: CASSRNGPRGTDTQYF
D gene: -; clone size: many; V gene: TRBV7-8; J gene: TRBJ2-4; CDR3 DNA: TGTGCCAGCAGCTTTAGTTCGGACATTCAGTACTTC; CDR3 protein: CASSFSSDIQYF
D gene: -; clone size: many; V gene: TRBV12-3/TRBV12-4; J gene: TRBJ1-6; CDR3 DNA: TGTGCCAGCAGGGCACAGGGAGGGGATTCACCCCTCCACTTT; CDR3 protein: CASRAQGGDSPLHF
D gene: -; clone size: many; V gene: TRBV19; J gene: TRBJ1-2; CDR3 DNA: TGTGCCAGTAGTATAGTTAGGACAGATAATGGCTACACCTTC; CDR3 protein: CASSIVRTDNGYTF
D gene: -; clone size: many; V gene: TRBV14; J gene: TRBJ2-5; CDR3 DNA: TGTGCCAGCAGCCAAAACCTCGGGGGATGGTTCCGAGAGACCCAGTACTTC; CDR3 protein: CASSQNLGGWFRETQYF
D gene: -; clone size: many; V gene: TRBV28; J gene: TRBJ1-5; CDR3 DNA: TGTGCCAGCAGTTTGTCCCCCCGCTATAGCAATCAGCCCCAGCATTTT; CDR3 protein: CASSLSPRYSNQPQHF
D gene: -; clone size: many; V gene: TRBV9; J gene: TRBJ2-5; CDR3 DNA: TGTGCCAGCAGCGTAGACCCGGGATTCAAGACCCAGTACTTC; CDR3 protein: CASSVDPGFKTQYF
D gene: -; clone size: many; V gene: TRBV7-8; J gene: TRBJ1-6; CDR3 DNA: TGTGCCAGCAGCTTAGTGGACGGAGCGGGTTCACCCCTCCACTTT; CDR3 protein: CASSLVDGAGSPLHF
D gene: TRBD2; clone size: -; V gene: TRBV7-3; J gene: TRBJ2-2; CDR3 DNA: TGTGCCAGCAGCTTAAAGCCGACCTTAACTAGCGGCTTCACCGGGGAGCTGTTTTTT; CDR3 protein: CASSLKPTLTSGFTGELFF
D gene: -; clone size: many; V gene: TRBV6-6; J gene: TRBJ2-7; CDR3 DNA: TGTGCCAGCAGTTACTCGAGGGGGAGTATCCCCTACGAGCAGTACTTC; CDR3 protein: CASSYSRGSIPYEQYF
D gene: -; clone size: many; V gene: TRBV11-2; J gene: TRBJ1-2; CDR3 DNA: TGTGCCAGCAGCTTAAGGATGCGAGAGGACTATGGCTACACCTTC; CDR3 protein: CASSLRMREDYGYTF
D gene: TRBD2; clone size: many; V gene: TRBV9; J gene: TRBJ2-1; CDR3 DNA: TGTGCCAGCAGCATGCGGGGGGCGAGGAGCTCCTACAATGAGCAGTTCTTC; CDR3 protein: CASSMRGARSSYNEQFF
D gene: -; clone size: many; V gene: TRBV7-6; J gene: TRBJ2-1; CDR3 DNA: TGTGCCAGCAGAGGGGGGGGCCACAATGAGCAGTTCTTC; CDR3 protein: CASRGGGHNEQFF